Below, one T cell receptor beta chain is given with its context. In its sample, this clone was seen once. Its recognized antigen is unknown. Base qualities are missing; no much larger clone stands one base away. Receptors were amplified or captured by the immunoSEQ multiplex PCR assay. The study's own analysis went as follows. During preprocessing, nonproductive sequences were discarded, as were any CDR3s that did not begin with C, did not end with F or W, or were shorter than 7 amino acids. Antigen-specific clonotypes were called with the MANAFEST web app on the basis of expansion relative to the reference and to other culture wells. A clone was considered positive if significant expansion relative to the reference culture was observed in 2 of 3 replicate wells at an FDR below 0.05. To be called positive, a clone also had to show significant expansion compared with every other tandem well and an odds ratio greater than 5. After three terminal residues were trimmed from each end, CDR3 homology was quantified as pairwise Levenshtein distance using the stringdist R package. The clones in this table, taken by TCRdb from immuneACCESS, are in-frame only. Not every clone is retained; where verified, under half of the shortfall comes from an unresolved V gene, and the cause of the rest is unknown. Clonal size and the V and J genes are those of that table, whereas D and trimming came from the DNA. A total of 32,000 or so clones appear in this sample, more than 75% of them only once. Over 12% of the sample comes from the top ten.

CDR1 is given as LGHDT and CDR2 as YNNKEL, both from the germline V gene (reference sequence). The junction shows trimming of 3 bases on V and 7 bases on J, plus 15 bases between the germline ends. From the cysteine through the phenylalanine, the CDR3 covers 14 amino acids. The only DNA kept is the CDR3, 42 bases in frame from the first base. The sample originates from a study of CD4 T cells in relation to SARS-CoV-2 and coronaviruses (dated by TCRdb to the early 2020s). With respect to the entire study: In the ViraFEST assay, PBMCs were cultured with antigen for roughly ten days, after which TCR beta CDR3s were sequenced to identify clonal expansions specific to the antigen. Shared crossreactive spike epitopes were mapped to their HLA restriction using patient-derived lymphoblastoid cell lines. The Adaptive Biotechnologies TCR-sequencing kit was used to sequence samples from a few pre-COVID donors and the naive versus memory experiments, while other data came from Illumina-based sequencing. The study assessed, at the TCR clonotype level, memory CD4+ T cell crossreactivity between SARS-CoV-2 and common cold coronavirus spike proteins. An HIV-1 Nef peptide pool or a no-peptide culture served as the negative reference condition. For other donors in the study, expansion assays were sequenced with a different, Illumina-based TCR-beta assay. The study at large found these results: Crossreactivity analysis centred on spike protein, so crossreactivity against other viral proteins was not assessed. Small numbers of patients and of tested TCRs were a limitation of the study. Pre-pandemic and post-infection samples were not both contributed by any donor, so tracing of the source of pre-existing responses was limited. Crossreactive clones showed significantly weaker SARS-CoV-2-driven expansion than monoreactive clones, consistent with antigenic imprinting. In roughly two thirds of donors, memory CD4+ clonotypes turned up that crossrecognized SARS-CoV-2 and at least one common cold coronavirus spike.

CD4+ T cells from unexposed donors were collected before the COVID-19 pandemic (2011-2018). After around ten days of culture, CD4+ T cells were isolated with the EasySep CD4+ T cell isolation kit. As far as cell numbers permitted, CD4+ T cells from unexposed donors were tested for reactivity against SARS-CoV-2 S and N as well as four spike pools from common cold coronaviruses. Roughly 1.9 million PBMCs per well were cultured in IMDM with approximately 4.8% human AB serum and approximately 9.5 IU/ml IL-2. Half of the culture medium was replaced with fresh IL-2-containing medium on days 3 and 7. Each peptide culture condition was generally run in triplicate replicate wells. The leukapheresis product for the unexposed donors was obtained through commercial purchase. Ficoll-Paque PLUS gradient centrifugation was used to isolate PBMCs from either whole blood or leukapheresis product. The PBMCs went either fresh into the expansion assay or into cryopreservation at -140 degrees C. The QIAamp Micro DNA Kit was used to extract genomic DNA from the CD4+ T cells.

The sequence links TRBV3-1 (or the pseudogene TRBV3-2) to TRBJ1-2; TRBD1 is perhaps the D gene, given 5 matching bases. Material: CD4+ T cells from PBMCs, cultured in vitro. The clonotype was recovered from a human donor in good health. The bases read TGTGCCAGCAGCCAGCCCCTGGATGGGGGTGGCTACACCTTC. Protein translation: CASSQPLDGGGYTF.